The 26 T cell receptor beta chains below were found in one sample sequenced in a study of CXCR3-negative and CXCR3-positive naive CD8 T cells. The authors made the TRB cDNA libraries by 5' RACE using UMI labels. No DNA is given; TCRdb re-called the 5' RACE reads and lists each CDR3 protein once. The ten most abundant clones cover around 0.3% of a sample with 130,000 to 150,000 distinct CDR3 sequences. Study outcomes and limitations: Naive CXCR3-positive cells had TRB CDR3s more hydrophobic than those of CXCR3-negative naive cells.

These TCRs' antigens remain unknown. The sample consisted of naive CXCR3+ CD8+ T cells from blood. Specified subset: CD45RO-CCR7+CD27+CD95- naive CD8+ T cells expressing CXCR3 (TNR3+). All receptors derive from a human donor in good health. Some clones in this sample may be carry-over from other donors' samples.

V usage is TRBV7-9 and J usage is TRBJ2-3; TCRdb picks TRBD1, but there is no DNA to check that call. CDR1 is SEHNR and CDR2 is FQNEAQ in the germline V gene (reference sequence). The CDR3 spans 15 residues. CDR3: CASSPPGLATDTQYF.

This chain joins TRBV7-9 and TRBJ2-5; the D call of TRBD2 rests on TCRdb alone, since no DNA is present to check it. This CDR3 region has 16 residues. Germline V gives CDR1 SEHNR, CDR2 FQNEAQ (reference sequence). The CDR3 sequence: CASSTVSARPWETQYF.

The rearrangement joins TRBV4-2 to TRBJ2-2. Germline CDR1 LGHNA, CDR2 YNFKEQ. The CDR3 is 15 residues long. CDR3 sequence: CASSQHDPNTGELFF.

The chain uses TRBV12-3 or TRBV12-4 and TRBJ2-7; the TRBD1 assignment by TCRdb is unverifiable without DNA. The CDR3 contains 14 residues. CDR3 sequence reads: CASSVTGLAYEQYF.

The rearrangement links TRBV20-1 to TRBJ2-2; TCRdb's assignment of TRBD2 cannot be checked, as there is no DNA. Germline CDR1 DFQATT, CDR2 SNEGSKA (reference sequence). The length of the CDR3 is 17 residues. Here the CDR3 reads CSARDLDSARGTGELFF.

The J gene is TRBJ2-7, the V gene TRBV4-3; TCRdb calls TRBD1, which cannot be checked without DNA. CDR1 LGHNA and CDR2 YSLEER come from the germline V gene. CDR3 size: 16 residues. CDR3 amino acids: CASSQDSTGGHYEQYF.

The chain joins TRBV29-1 to TRBJ2-7; TCRdb's D call of TRBD2 is untestable without DNA. Per the germline V gene, CDR1 is SQVTM and CDR2 is ANQGSEA. This CDR3 spans 14 amino acids. CDR3 sequence: CSVDDREEGYEQYF.

The chain has TRBV2 and TRBJ2-7; the D gene TCRdb calls, TRBD2, cannot be checked with no DNA. CDR1 and CDR2 (germline): SNHLY, FYNNEI. This CDR3 spans 14 amino acids. This CDR3 is CASSEGGRSGEQYF.

The gene calls are TRBV19 and TRBJ1-1; with no DNA, the TCRdb D assignment of TRBD1 cannot be verified. Germline CDR1 and CDR2: LNHDA and SQIVND (reference sequence). The CDR3 has 18 residues. The CDR3 here is CASSIVLDRGLKDTEAFF.

This chain uses TRBV3-1 with TRBJ2-7; TCRdb names TRBD2, which stays unverified in the absence of DNA. The CDR3 loop spans 15 amino acids. Looked up from germline, CDR1 is LGHDT and CDR2 is YNNKEL (reference sequence). CDR3 residues: CASSLRDFGSYEQYF.

The V call is TRBV25-1, the J call TRBJ2-1; without DNA, the TCRdb call of TRBD2 cannot be checked. The CDR3 runs 15 residues. Germline CDR1 reads MGHDK; CDR2 reads SYGVNS. This chain's CDR3 is CASSSRGEFYNEQFF.

The V and J genes are TRBV15 and TRBJ2-7; TCRdb names TRBD1, which stays unverified in the absence of DNA. This CDR3 has 16 residues. In germline, CDR1 is LNHNV, CDR2 YYDKDF (reference sequence). CDR3 in amino acids: CATSRTAGLGTYEQYF.

The chain recombines TRBV20-1 with TRBJ2-7; TCRdb reports TRBD1, a call that lacks DNA to check it against. The CDR3 is 13 residues long. CDR1 and CDR2 from the germline V gene are DFQATT and SNEGSKA (reference sequence). CDR3 residues: CSARVPLSYEQYF.

J is TRBJ2-1 and V is TRBV7-9; TCRdb names TRBD2, which stays unverified in the absence of DNA. From germline, CDR1 is SEHNR and CDR2 FQNEAQ (reference sequence). The CDR3 sequence is 15 residues long. The CDR3 spells CASSLETSGFPEQFF.

The V and J genes are TRBV28 and TRBJ2-1; TCRdb's D gene call, TRBD1, goes unchecked for lack of DNA. Germline loops: CDR1 MDHEN, CDR2 SYDVKM. The CDR3 runs 13 residues. CDR3 region: CASRRGVLYEQFF.

This rearrangement joins TRBV29-1 to TRBJ2-7; TCRdb designates TRBD1, a call that cannot be tested without DNA. The CDR3 extends over 13 amino acids. CDR1 is SQVTM and CDR2 is ANQGSEA in the germline V gene. CDR3 region: CSVVQGGVSEQYF.

The chain is built from TRBV7-2 and TRBJ2-7; the D gene TCRdb calls, TRBD1, cannot be checked with no DNA. Looked up from germline, CDR1 is SGHTA and CDR2 is FQGNSA. This CDR3 is built from 15 residues. This CDR3 is CASSISTGGSYEQYF.

The V call is TRBV4-1, the J call TRBJ1-1; as DNA is missing, the TRBD1 call by TCRdb cannot be tested. This CDR3 is built from 15 residues. In germline, CDR1 is MGHRA, CDR2 YSYEKL. This chain's CDR3 is CASSPIDKGNTEAFF.

The CDR3 loop is CASSPRTGRSGELFF. J is TRBJ2-2 and V is TRBV28; as DNA is missing, the TRBD1 call by TCRdb cannot be tested. Germline V lookup: CDR1 MDHEN, CDR2 SYDVKM. The CDR3 loop spans 15 amino acids.

This chain uses TRBV15 with TRBJ1-5; the D call from TCRdb, TRBD1, cannot be confirmed without DNA. The CDR3 is 15 residues long. Per germline, CDR1 LNHNV and CDR2 YYDKDF (reference sequence). CDR3: CATSRDRGRNQPQHF.

The chain joins TRBV4-3 to TRBJ2-6; the D gene TCRdb calls, TRBD2, cannot be checked with no DNA. The CDR3 sequence is 19 residues long. Looked up from germline, CDR1 is LGHNA and CDR2 is YSLEER. Here the CDR3 reads CASSQDIARESSGANVLTF.

The rearrangement joins TRBV7-8 to TRBJ2-1. Germline CDR1 reads SGHVS; CDR2 reads FQNEAQ. The CDR3 length is 14 residues. The CDR3 here is CASSLVATYNEQFF.

The chain uses TRBV5-1 and TRBJ2-2; lacking DNA, the TRBD1 call made by TCRdb goes unchecked. The CDR3 spans 16 residues. Germline V lookup: CDR1 SGHRS, CDR2 YFSETQ. CDR3 sequence: CASSLDDRVDTGELFF.

The rearrangement uses TRBV15 and TRBJ2-2; as DNA is missing, the TRBD1 call by TCRdb cannot be tested. CDR3 size: 16 residues. The germline V gene encodes CDR1 LNHNV and CDR2 YYDKDF (reference sequence). The CDR3 is CATSRGATGKTGELFF.

The gene calls are TRBV4-3 and TRBJ2-7; TCRdb's D gene call, TRBD2, goes unchecked for lack of DNA. Germline-derived CDR1 and CDR2 are LGHNA and YSLEER. CDR3 size: 13 residues. The CDR3 loop is CASSQRPGYEQYF.

The chain carries TRBV6-5 and TRBJ2-2; TCRdb proposes TRBD1, but this gene call is untestable without DNA. Germline loops: CDR1 MNHEY, CDR2 SVGAGI. The CDR3 is 12 residues long. CDR3 protein: CASSHGGVGLFF.